This entry lists 23 T cell receptor beta chains sequenced from one sample in a study of Graves' ophthalmopathy and Graves' hyperthyroidism. Amplification of the TCR beta CDR3 regions used RNA transcripts (as template). RT-PCR in the first round used HTBI primers; a second-round multiplex PCR followed. MiXCR was run by TCRdb on the multiplex PCR reads, yielding one entry per CDR3 protein. The sample includes around 170,000 distinct CDR3 sequences, around two fifths seen only once; the top ten take 5.8%. The sample comprised peripheral blood. The receptors shown here come from a woman in her forties with Graves' ophthalmopathy.

This clonotype was recorded many times. The chain is built from TRBV12-3 or TRBV12-4 and TRBJ1-2, with D tentatively TRBD1 (6 bases). This CDR3 is 15 amino acids long. V was clipped by 6 bases and J by 0 bases, with 14 bases between them. The CDR3 here is CASSPRGGANYGYTF. The CDR3 DNA is TGTGCCAGCAGCCCAAGGGGGGGAGCTAACTATGGCTACACCTTC.

This clonotype was recorded many times. The chain has TRBV24-1 and TRBJ1-2; no clear D. This CDR3 is 11 amino acids long. Germline V gives CDR1 KGHDR, CDR2 SFDVKD. Trimming took 4 bases from V and 7 from J, leaving 6 bases between them. CDR3 nucleotides: TGTGCCACCAGTGACAATCTTGGCTACACCTTC. It translates to CATSDNLGYTF.

This clonotype was counted ten times or more. The chain has TRBV12-3 or TRBV12-4 and TRBJ2-2, with a possible D match to TRBD1 (5 bases). CDR3 length: 16 residues. Trimming pared 0 bases from V and 6 bases from J, leaving 14 bases between. CDR3 in DNA: TGTGCCAGCAGTTTAGCGCTAGGGGAAGTAGCCGGGGAGCTGTTTTTT. Translation gives CASSLALGEVAGELFF.

This clonotype was recorded at least ten times. The rearrangement uses TRBV6-1 and TRBJ1-5, with D hard to call. V was shortened by 3 bases and J by 6 bases, with 15 bases between the two germline ends. The germline CDR1 and CDR2 sequences are MNHNS and SASEGT. The CDR3 is 15 amino acids. The CDR3 DNA follows: TGTGCCAGCAGTGAGGTCATTTTGGCAGGTCAGCCCCAGCATTTT. Amino acids: CASSEVILAGQPQHF.

V usage is TRBV6-5 and J usage is TRBJ2-7; a weak D match, TRBD2 (5 bases). Trimming took off 1 base at V and 0 bases at J, with 7 bases between the two ends. The CDR3 sequence is 14 residues long. Germline V gives CDR1 MNHEY, CDR2 SVGAGI. The CDR3 region is CASSYLGLSYEQYF. In nucleotides, the CDR3 is TGTGCCAGCAGTTACTTAGGACTCTCCTACGAGCAGTACTTC.

The gene calls are TRBV28 and TRBJ2-7, with 9 nucleotides matching TRBD1. Germline V gene sequence: CDR1 MDHEN, CDR2 SYDVKM. The junction had 4 bases not matched to a gene; V was cut back by 4 bases and J by 0 bases. This CDR3 has 15 amino acids. The CDR3 spells CASSSGTGSSYEQYF. The DNA for the CDR3 is TGTGCCAGCAGTTCTGGGACAGGGTCCTCCTACGAGCAGTACTTC. The whole variable domain, remainder taken from reference TRBV28 and TRBJ2-7, is DVKVTQSSRYLVKRTGEKVFLECVQDMDHENMFWYRQDPGLGLRLIYFSYDVKMKEKGDIPEGYSVSREKKERFSLILESASTNQTSMYLCASSSGTGSSYEQYFGPGTRLTVT.

This clonotype was observed many times. The chain is built from TRBV6-1 and TRBJ2-7; D could derive from TRBD1 or TRBD2 (5 bases each). CDR3 size: 14 residues. Deletions cut 7 bases from V and 3 bases from J, with 16 bases between. CDR1 is MNHNS and CDR2 is SASEGT in the germline V gene. The CDR3 DNA reads TGTGCCAGCAATATCCGGGACGGTAACTACGAGCAGTACTTC. Translating gives CASNIRDGNYEQYF.

This clonotype was seen repeatedly, ten times or more. This chain joins TRBV30 and TRBJ1-1; D is uncertain. The CDR3 spans 13 residues. Trimming pared 2 bases from V and 4 bases from J, leaving 11 bases between. The germline gives CDR1 GTSNPN, CDR2 SVGIG (reference sequence). In nucleotides, the CDR3 is TGTGCCTGGAGTCAGAATGTTGGCACTGAAGCTTTCTTT. This sequence encodes CAWSQNVGTEAFF.

This clonotype showed up just once. The chain couples TRBV12-3 or TRBV12-4 to TRBJ1-1; possibly TRBD1 for D (6 bases). The germline V and J ends were trimmed by 7 bases and 5 bases, with 14 bases remaining between them. This CDR3 contains 13 residues. This CDR3 reads CASTRRGDTEAFF. The CDR3 DNA is TGTGCCAGCACCCGCAGGGGCGATACTGAAGCTTTCTTT.

In its sample, this clonotype was seen many times. This chain joins TRBV6-1 and TRBJ1-2; no clear D. The CDR3 runs 12 residues. Germline values: CDR1 MNHNS, CDR2 SASEGT. Trimming pared 5 bases from V and 5 bases from J, leaving 9 bases between. CDR3 sequence reads: CASSPFGYGYTF. The CDR3 region has the DNA TGTGCCAGCAGTCCTTTTGGGTATGGCTACACCTTC.

This clonotype was seen a handful of times. The CDR3 here is CASSLALLGPLHF. The CDR3 DNA sequence: TGTGCCAGCAGTTTAGCGCTTTTAGGACCCCTCCACTTT. The genes are TRBV12-3 or TRBV12-4 and TRBJ1-6; D is unresolved. Trimming pared 0 bases from V and 12 bases from J, leaving 9 bases between. The CDR3 is made up of 13 amino acids.

This clonotype was found many times. This CDR3 is CASSLQGNQPQHF. As DNA, the CDR3 is TGTGCCAGCAGTTTACAGGGGAATCAGCCCCAGCATTTT. This chain uses TRBV12-3 or TRBV12-4 with TRBJ1-5; tentatively, D is TRBD1 (6 bases). The length of the CDR3 is 13 residues. Deletions cut 2 bases from V and 4 bases from J, with 6 bases between.

This sequence joins TRBV6-1 and TRBJ1-1; possibly TRBD1 for D (5 bases). Germline CDR1 reads MNHNS; CDR2 reads SASEGT. Trimming took 4 bases from V and 1 from J, leaving 10 bases between them. CDR3 length equals 14 residues. The chain's CDR3 is CASSARGGNTEAFF. DNA of the CDR3: TGTGCCAGCAGTGCAAGGGGTGGGAACACTGAAGCTTTCTTT.

The chain recombines TRBV28 with TRBJ2-2; no reliable D call. The CDR3 sequence is 16 residues long. The germline gives CDR1 MDHEN, CDR2 SYDVKM. With 4 bases removed from V and 3 bases from J, the gap between germline ends came to 15 bases. CDR3 protein: CASSSRRWSDTGELFF. The CDR3 bases are TGTGCCAGCAGTTCAAGGCGATGGTCTGACACCGGGGAGCTGTTTTTT.

This clonotype was seen many times. The chain uses TRBV28 and TRBJ1-1; D possibly corresponds to TRBD1 (5 bases). Looked up from germline, CDR1 is MDHEN and CDR2 is SYDVKM. CDR3 size: 14 residues. V was clipped by 7 bases and J by 1 base, with 13 bases between them. The CDR3 bases are TGTGCCAGCATCGCCGGGGGGGGGAACACTGAAGCTTTCTTT. Protein sequence: CASIAGGGNTEAFF. The full variable domain, rest sourced from reference TRBV28 and TRBJ1-1, is DVKVTQSSRYLVKRTGEKVFLECVQDMDHENMFWYRQDPGLGLRLIYFSYDVKMKEKGDIPEGYSVSREKKERFSLILESASTNQTSMYLCASIAGGGNTEAFFGQGTRLTVV.

V is TRBV5-1 and J is TRBJ1-3; TRBD1 is a possible D gene (5 bases). This CDR3 region has 14 residues. From germline, CDR1 is SGHRS and CDR2 YFSETQ. The V gene lost 6 bases and the J gene lost 4 bases, with 14 bases spanning the gap. The CDR3 here is CASKVGETGNTIYF. The DNA of the CDR3 is TGCGCCAGCAAAGTAGGGGAGACCGGAAACACCATATATTTT.

In its sample, this clonotype was seen many times. The chain is built from TRBV29-1 and TRBJ2-3; TRBD2 might be the D (6 bases). The CDR3 has 14 amino acids. Trimming took 3 bases from V and 2 from J, leaving 12 bases between them. The germline V gene encodes CDR1 SQVTM and CDR2 ANQGSEA. The CDR3 region is CSVEAGTDTDTQYF. The CDR3 nucleotides read TGCAGCGTTGAGGCGGGAACGGACACAGATACGCAGTATTTT.

This clonotype was recorded at least ten times. This sequence joins TRBV15 and TRBJ2-6; perhaps TRBD1 as D (6 bases). Trimming cost V 4 bases and J 0 bases, with 16 bases left between them. Germline V gene data show CDR1 as LNHNV and CDR2 as YYDKDF (reference sequence). The CDR3 consists of 18 residues. The CDR3 loop reads CATSINRQAISGANVLTF. CDR3 DNA: TGTGCCACCAGCATTAATCGACAGGCGATCTCTGGGGCCAACGTCCTGACTTTC. The variable domain in full, completed from reference TRBV15 and TRBJ2-6, reads DAMVIQNPRYQVTQFGKPVTLSCSQTLNHNVMYWYQQKSSQAPKLLFHYYDKDFNNEADTPDNFQSRRPNTSFCFLDIRSPGLGDTAMYLCATSINRQAISGANVLTFGAGSRLTVL.

The V and J genes are TRBV28 and TRBJ2-7; 8 bases map to TRBD1. J lost 0 bases, V lost 6 bases, and 7 bases had no gene match. The germline gives CDR1 MDHEN, CDR2 SYDVKM. The CDR3 has 15 residues. The CDR3 loop reads CASRPGTGPSYEQYF. Here the CDR3 DNA reads TGTGCCAGCAGACCCGGGACAGGACCCTCCTACGAGCAGTACTTC.

This rearrangement joins TRBV4-1 to TRBJ2-5; tentatively, D is TRBD1 or TRBD2 (5 bases each). V was cut by 1 base and J by 1 base, with 13 bases left in between. The V gene's germline CDR1 is MGHRA and CDR2 YSYEKL. This CDR3 has 16 amino acids. DNA of the CDR3: TGCGCCAGCAGCCAAGGGGCAGGGAGAGCCCAAGAGACCCAGTACTTC. Encoded protein: CASSQGAGRAQETQYF.

In its sample, this clonotype was seen many times. V usage is TRBV11-1 and J usage is TRBJ2-7, with 7 bases identical to TRBD1. Germline trimming cut 5 bases from V and 2 bases from J; bases unmatched to any gene: 6. In germline, CDR1 is SGHAT, CDR2 FQDESV (reference sequence). The CDR3 totals 14 residues. The CDR3 reads CASSHRDRPYEQYF. CDR3 coding DNA: TGTGCCAGCAGCCACCGGGACAGACCCTACGAGCAGTACTTC.

This clonotype was recorded many times. V is TRBV12-3 or TRBV12-4 and J is TRBJ1-5; D is unclear. V was cut by 2 bases and J by 3 bases, with 5 bases left in between. The CDR3 runs to 13 residues. This CDR3 reads CASSLRDNQPQHF. The CDR3, as DNA: TGTGCCAGCAGTTTACGGGACAATCAGCCCCAGCATTTT.

The CDR3 sequence is CASSLMESTEAFF. The DNA of the CDR3 is TGTGCCAGCAGTTTAATGGAGTCTACTGAAGCTTTCTTT. This sequence joins TRBV12-3 or TRBV12-4 and TRBJ1-1; no clear D. The CDR3 loop spans 13 amino acids. V was clipped by 2 bases and J by 5 bases, with 9 bases between them.